These T cell receptor beta chains were read from a single sample in a study of neurological immune-mediated disorders. TCRdb reanalysed the 5' RACE reads using MiXCR and keeps one entry per CDR3 protein. The sample includes more than 95,000 distinct CDR3 sequences, 11% of them seen just once. The sample comprised PBMCs. Receptors originate from a female donor with HTLV-1-associated myelopathy (HAM/TSP). The CDR3 runs from the conserved cysteine through the conserved F or W. Fields, in order: V gene, J gene, CDR3 length, D gene, clone size, CDR3 DNA, CDR3 protein. D genes are given only for firm matches. Part of the rows lack a size; the others show once, few, many or a class for expanded clones.

V: TRBV5-1
J: TRBJ2-5
length: 16
D: TRBD1
size: many
DNA: TGCGCCAGCAGCTACTTTTCTCCGGGACAGCAAGAGACCCAGTACTTC
CDR3: CASSYFSPGQQETQYF

V: TRBV6-2/TRBV6-3
J: TRBJ2-3
length: 15
D: TRBD1
size: many
DNA: TGTGCCAGCATCACCGGGACAGGGCGCACAGATACGCAGTATTTT
CDR3: CASITGTGRTDTQYF

V: TRBV6-5
J: TRBJ2-7
length: 16
D: .
size: many
DNA: TGTGCCAGCAGTTATATGATAACCCGGGGTGGCTCCGAGCAGTACTTC
CDR3: CASSYMITRGGSEQYF

V: TRBV28
J: TRBJ2-3
length: 14
D: .
size: many
DNA: TGTGCCAGCACCCTAGGTGGGGGCCAGGATACGCAGTATTTT
CDR3: CASTLGGGQDTQYF

V: TRBV14
J: TRBJ1-4
length: 12
D: .
size: medium-sized
DNA: TGTGCCAGCAGCCAAGGCCCTGAAAAACTGTTTTTT
CDR3: CASSQGPEKLFF

V: TRBV4-1
J: TRBJ2-7
length: 15
D: .
size: .
DNA: TGCGCCAGCAGCCAATCCGTCGGGAACAACTACGAGCAGTACTTC
CDR3: CASSQSVGNNYEQYF

V: TRBV24-1
J: TRBJ2-7
length: 15
D: .
size: many
DNA: TGTGCCACCAGTGATTCCGGGACGGGTGACTACGAGCAGTACTTC
CDR3: CATSDSGTGDYEQYF

V: TRBV20-1
J: TRBJ1-5
length: 14
D: TRBD1
size: many
DNA: TGCAGTGCTAGAGAAGCAGGGGGGAATCAGCCCCAGCATTTT
CDR3: CSAREAGGNQPQHF

V: TRBV15
J: TRBJ1-6
length: 14
D: .
size: many
DNA: TGTGCCACCGCAAGACCCCAGGGTTCAGTCCCCCTCCACTTT
CDR3: CATARPQGSVPLHF

V: TRBV7-9
J: TRBJ2-7
length: 14
D: .
size: few
DNA: TGTGCCAGCAGCCCCACCGGTCGTCACTACGAGCAGTACTTC
CDR3: CASSPTGRHYEQYF

V: TRBV5-1
J: TRBJ2-3
length: 14
D: .
size: many
DNA: TGCGCCAGCAGCACAGGAGGCACCACAGATACGCAGTATTTT
CDR3: CASSTGGTTDTQYF

V: TRBV11-2
J: TRBJ2-1
length: 19
D: TRBD2
size: many
DNA: TGTGCCAGCAGCTTAGGTAATCAAGCTAGCGGGGGGTCCCGGAATGAGCAGTTCTTC
CDR3: CASSLGNQASGGSRNEQFF

V: TRBV7-9
J: TRBJ2-4
length: 14
D: TRBD1
size: many
DNA: TGTGCCAGCAGCAGATCCGGGACAGGGGACATTCAGTACTTC
CDR3: CASSRSGTGDIQYF

V: TRBV20-1
J: TRBJ2-5
length: 14
D: TRBD2
size: many
DNA: TGCAGTGCTACAGCGGGGGTGTACCAAGAGACCCAGTACTTC
CDR3: CSATAGVYQETQYF

V: TRBV20-1
J: TRBJ2-5
length: 14
D: .
size: many
DNA: TGCAGTGCTACAGGGACTCACCCCTCAGAGACCCAGTACTTC
CDR3: CSATGTHPSETQYF

V: TRBV7-9
J: TRBJ2-1
length: 16
D: TRBD2
size: few
DNA: TGTGCCAGCAGCTCCTTAGGGCGGGGGGGCTACAATGAGCAGTTCTTC
CDR3: CASSSLGRGGYNEQFF

V: TRBV10-3
J: TRBJ2-1
length: 17
D: .
size: many
DNA: TGTGCCATCAGTGAGTCGGGCCGGGGAAAAACAAACAATGAGCAGTTCTTC
CDR3: CAISESGRGKTNNEQFF

V: TRBV5-1
J: TRBJ1-1
length: 15
D: .
size: many
DNA: TGCGCCAGCAGCTTGGTTCCGGGGGCGAGCACTGAAGCTTTCTTT
CDR3: CASSLVPGASTEAFF

V: TRBV6-1
J: TRBJ2-7
length: 16
D: .
size: many
DNA: TGTGCCAGCAGTGAAGATCGTCCCTCCTTGGGGCACGAGCAGTACTTC
CDR3: CASSEDRPSLGHEQYF

V: TRBV12-3/TRBV12-4
J: TRBJ2-7
length: 13
D: .
size: many
DNA: TGTGCCAGCAGTCCCAACCTCATCTACGAGCAGTACTTC
CDR3: CASSPNLIYEQYF

V: TRBV24-1
J: TRBJ2-6
length: 19
D: .
size: many
DNA: TGTGCCACCAGTGACCCTATCCCAGGGTCGGGCTCTGGGGCCAACGTCCTGACTTTC
CDR3: CATSDPIPGSGSGANVLTF

V: TRBV5-1
J: TRBJ1-1
length: 12
D: .
size: many
DNA: TGCGCCAGCAGCGCCGACATGGGGGTAGCTTTCTTT
CDR3: CASSADMGVAFF

V: TRBV7-9
J: TRBJ2-1
length: 17
D: TRBD2
size: many
DNA: TGTGCCAGCAGCCCATCGGCGGGGGGTCCTATCTACAATGAGCAGTTCTTC
CDR3: CASSPSAGGPIYNEQFF

V: TRBV28
J: TRBJ2-3
length: 16
D: .
size: many
DNA: TGTGCCAGCAGAGCCCCGACAGGGACTATTTCAGATACGCAGTATTTT
CDR3: CASRAPTGTISDTQYF

V: TRBV5-1
J: TRBJ2-5
length: 13
D: .
size: many
DNA: TGCGCCAGCAGCTTGGAAGACAGGGAGACCCAGTACTTC
CDR3: CASSLEDRETQYF

V: TRBV5-1
J: TRBJ2-7
length: 14
D: TRBD1
size: many
DNA: TGCGCCAGCAGCTGGGGCGGGACAGGATACGAGCAGTACTTC
CDR3: CASSWGGTGYEQYF

V: TRBV29-1
J: TRBJ1-2
length: 14
D: .
size: many
DNA: TGCAGCGTTGAGATGGGTAGGGGCGCCTATGGCTACACCTTC
CDR3: CSVEMGRGAYGYTF

V: TRBV12-3/TRBV12-4
J: TRBJ2-7
length: 12
D: .
size: many
DNA: TGTACTATGACGCCAGGGAGCTACGAGCAGTACTTC
CDR3: CTMTPGSYEQYF

V: TRBV10-3
J: TRBJ2-7
length: 15
D: TRBD1
size: many
DNA: TGTGCCATCACTAAAGGGACAGGGGGATTCTACGAGCAGTACTTC
CDR3: CAITKGTGGFYEQYF

V: TRBV20-1
J: TRBJ2-7
length: 14
D: .
size: many
DNA: TGCAGTGCTAGAAGGAATCAGAAATCGGACGAGCAGTACTTC
CDR3: CSARRNQKSDEQYF

V: TRBV20-1
J: TRBJ1-2
length: 12
D: .
size: many
DNA: TGCAGTGCTTCTCTGGGGATTGGGGGCTACACCTTC
CDR3: CSASLGIGGYTF

V: TRBV2
J: TRBJ2-6
length: 16
D: .
size: .
DNA: TGTGCCAGCAGTGAAGTAACCGCTATTGGGGCCAACGTCCTGACTTTC
CDR3: CASSEVTAIGANVLTF

V: TRBV20-1
J: TRBJ2-5
length: 14
D: .
size: many
DNA: TGCAGTGCTAGAGTGGAGGGGGCCGGAGAGACCCAGTACTTC
CDR3: CSARVEGAGETQYF

V: TRBV27
J: TRBJ2-7
length: 15
D: TRBD2
size: many
DNA: TGTGCCAGCAGTTTATCTAGCGGGGGGGCATACGAGCAGTACTTC
CDR3: CASSLSSGGAYEQYF

V: TRBV4-1
J: TRBJ2-7
length: 13
D: .
size: many
DNA: TGCGCCAGCAGCCTGTTGAGCTCCTACGAGCAGTACTTC
CDR3: CASSLLSSYEQYF

V: TRBV5-1
J: TRBJ2-2
length: 16
D: TRBD1
size: many
DNA: TGCGCCAGCAGCTCGTCAGGGGGCTCCAACACCGGGGAGCTGTTTTTT
CDR3: CASSSSGGSNTGELFF